Below are 31 T cell receptor beta chains sequenced from a single sample in a study of regulatory T cells in long-lasting Graves disease listed by TCRdb under 2021. Library generation was performed with multiplex PCR. Sequenced using an Illumina HiSeq 4000. TCR beta libraries were built with iRepertoire HTBI primers and Arm-PCR amplification of CDR3 regions. TCRdb reprocessed the public reads (quality trimming at Q25 with fastp, clone calling with MiXCR) and kept in-frame beta chains. When rows share a CDR3 protein, they turn into one entry using the most common DNA and genes. The sample records roughly 430,000 distinct CDR3 sequences, roughly 17% of which are singletons. In total, the top ten clones hold around a tenth of the sample. The label giving this sample's time point can be read as: newly diagnosed GD, antithyroid drugs for less than 3 months. RNA was extracted from PBMCs in TRIzol for both TCR sequencing and RNA sequencing.

This sample also appeared in a second study, on T cells in Graves' hyperthyroidism and ophthalmopathy.

The source was peripheral blood mononuclear cells (PBMCs), collected at new diagnosis, from a patient treated with antithyroid drugs. The receptor set was obtained from a woman aged 25 to 39 with Graves disease. Donor details come from another sample of the same person, matched by shared clones.

The chain employs TRBV18 and TRBJ1-5; TRBD1 matches 10 bases. CDR3 length equals 15 residues. Germline trimming cut 5 bases from V and 6 bases from J; bases unmatched to any gene: 7. The germline V gene has CDR1 KGHSH and CDR2 LQKENI. In DNA, the CDR3 is TGTGCCAGCTCAATCCGGGGACAGGGGAGTCAGCCCCAGCATTTT. It codes for CASSIRGQGSQPQHF.

This clonotype was counted between two and nine times. The CDR3 reads CASSAGGPIRAGELFF. For the CDR3, the DNA is TGTGCCAGCAGCGCTGGGGGACCCATCAGAGCCGGGGAGCTGTTTTTT. The chain couples TRBV9 to TRBJ2-2; D tentatively reads TRBD1 or TRBD2 (5 bases each). Trimming pared 3 bases from V and 6 bases from J, leaving 18 bases between. There are 16 residues in the CDR3. Germline assignment: CDR1 SGDLS and CDR2 YYNGEE.

This clonotype was picked up one time. V is TRBV12-3 or TRBV12-4 and J is TRBJ2-3, with 10 nucleotides matching TRBD2. The CDR3 consists of 16 residues. The trim removed 7 bases at V and 6 bases at J, leaving 13 bases unmatched. The CDR3, as DNA: TGTGCCAGCACCCCCGGCCTAGCGGGAGACTCTGATACGCAGTATTTT. Its protein product is CASTPGLAGDSDTQYF.

The chain couples TRBV27 to TRBJ1-2, with D possibly matching TRBD1 (5 bases). V lost 6 bases and J 7 bases, leaving 15 bases between the germline ends. CDR3 size: 13 residues. The germline gives CDR1 MNHEY, CDR2 SMNVEV (reference sequence). The CDR3 sequence is CASRRGQAFGYTF. The DNA of the CDR3 is TGTGCCAGCAGAAGGGGCCAGGCTTTTGGCTACACCTTC.

About this clonotype itself: Since a much larger clone is just one base distant, this may be a read error. The V call is TRBV30, the J call TRBJ1-1; 8 nucleotides line up with TRBD1. This CDR3 has 16 amino acids. Germline V gene sequence: CDR1 GTSNPN, CDR2 SVGIG (reference sequence). The CDR3 region has the DNA TGTGCCTGGAGTGTACAGGTTCACAGGGGGGGTACTGAAGGTTTCTTT. Its translation: CAWSVQVHRGGTEGFF.

The V call is TRBV7-9, the J call TRBJ2-1; 8 nucleotides agree with TRBD1. Germline CDR1 reads SEHNR; CDR2 reads FQNEAQ (reference sequence). The CDR3 has 19 residues. J lost 3 bases, V lost 1 base, and 14 bases had no gene match. The CDR3 is CASSLVSTGVDRVYNEQFF. CDR3 coding DNA: TGTGCCAGCAGCTTAGTTTCGACAGGGGTGGATAGGGTCTACAATGAGCAGTTCTTC.

Many counts were recorded for this clonotype. The rearrangement uses TRBV28 and TRBJ2-7; TRBD1 matches at 7 bases. CDR1 and CDR2 from the germline V gene are MDHEN and SYDVKM. The trim removed 2 bases at V and 3 bases at J, leaving 4 bases unmatched. This CDR3 contains 14 residues. The CDR3 bases are TGTGCCAGCAGTTTAGGGACAGTAGACTACGAGCAGTACTTC. Translated: CASSLGTVDYEQYF.

The chain carries TRBV3-1 and TRBJ2-4; D perhaps matches TRBD1 (5 bases). CDR3 length equals 10 residues. CDR1 is LGHDT and CDR2 is YNNKEL in the germline V gene (reference sequence). Trimming stripped 8 bases from V and 8 bases from J, with 7 bases between. CDR3 sequence (DNA): TGTGCCAGCGGGGCGGACATTCAGTACTTC. Translation: CASGADIQYF.

This clonotype has ten or more counts. The chain links TRBV11-2 to TRBJ2-3; D uncertain. Germline V gene lookup returns CDR1 SGHAT and CDR2 FQNNGV. This CDR3 has 16 amino acids. The V gene lost 1 base and the J gene lost 0 bases, with 11 bases spanning the gap. CDR3 nucleotides: TGTGCCAGCAGCTTAGTACTTCGTTTGAGCACAGATACGCAGTATTTT. As protein: CASSLVLRLSTDTQYF.

This clonotype has only a few counts. The gene calls are TRBV5-6 and TRBJ1-1; 7 positions agree with TRBD1. This CDR3 region has 16 residues. CDR1 is SGHDT, CDR2 YYEEEE, per germline. Trimming removed 0 bases from V and 4 bases from J; junction bases left unmatched: 9. CDR3 protein: CASSLAGKQGRTEAFF. The CDR3, as DNA: TGTGCCAGCAGCTTGGCGGGGAAACAGGGGCGCACTGAAGCTTTCTTT. Full variable domain (remainder filled in from reference TRBV5-6 and TRBJ1-1): DAGVTQSPTHLIKTRGQQVTLRCSPKSGHDTVSWYQQALGQGPQFIFQYYEEEERQRGNFPDRFSGHQFPNYSSELNVNALLLGDSALYLCASSLAGKQGRTEAFFGQGTRLTVV.

This clonotype showed up many times. The chain joins TRBV6-5 to TRBJ1-4; D remains unclear. With 0 bases removed from V and 7 bases from J, the gap between germline ends came to 9 bases. CDR3 size: 14 residues. Germline-derived CDR1 and CDR2 are MNHEY and SVGAGI. CDR3 in amino acids: CASSYSSAVEKLFF. The CDR3 coding sequence is TGTGCCAGCAGTTACTCTTCTGCGGTTGAAAAACTGTTTTTT.

This clonotype was seen only a few times. This rearrangement joins TRBV5-4 to TRBJ2-2, with D uncertain. CDR3 length: 13 amino acids. With 2 bases removed from V and 7 bases from J, the gap between germline ends came to 9 bases. Germline loops: CDR1 SGHNT, CDR2 YYREEE (reference sequence). DNA for the CDR3: TGTGCCAGCAGCTTATATTATGACGGGGAGCTGTTTTTT. This gives the protein CASSLYYDGELFF.

The chain combines TRBV6-4 with TRBJ2-7, with 11 bases aligning to TRBD2. The length of the CDR3 is 15 residues. Germline V lookup: CDR1 MRHNA, CDR2 SNTAGT. The V gene end was trimmed by 6 bases and the J gene end by 6 bases; junction bases not matched to a gene: 10. Here the CDR3 DNA reads TGTGCCAGCAGCGAAACCGGGACTAGCGGAAGCGAGCAGTACTTC. Its translation is CASSETGTSGSEQYF.

This clonotype was detected ten times or more. J is TRBJ2-2 and V is TRBV3-1, with D possibly TRBD1 on 6 matching bases. CDR1 and CDR2 from the germline V gene are LGHDT and YNNKEL (reference sequence). The V end lost 3 bases, the J end lost 3 bases, and 17 bases lay between the germline ends. The CDR3 spans 17 residues. The CDR3 is CASSQPSGAAHTGELFF. Written as DNA, the CDR3 is TGTGCCAGCAGCCAGCCCTCAGGGGCAGCGCACACCGGGGAGCTGTTTTTT.

This clonotype was seen many times. The chain employs TRBV20-1 and TRBJ2-7; a possible D gene is TRBD2 (5 bases). The germline V gene has CDR1 DFQATT and CDR2 SNEGSKA (reference sequence). Trimming shortened V by 3 bases and J by 3 bases, and 12 bases separated the two germline ends. The CDR3 covers 13 residues. DNA for the CDR3: TGCAGTGCTAGGGCTACTAGAGTCTACGAGCAGTACTTC. It yields the protein CSARATRVYEQYF.

This clonotype came up many times. This chain uses TRBV28 with TRBJ2-7; 8 bases map to TRBD1. Per germline, CDR1 MDHEN and CDR2 SYDVKM. The J segment lost 3 bases and the V segment lost 7 bases, leaving 11 bases of the junction unmatched. The CDR3 runs 15 residues. The CDR3 DNA follows: TGTGCCAGCACCAACTCCGACAGGGGCGGCTACGAGCAGTACTTC. Its translation: CASTNSDRGGYEQYF.

This clonotype occurred many times. The V call is TRBV7-9, the J call TRBJ2-1; 7 nucleotides align to TRBD2. Germline V gives CDR1 SEHNR, CDR2 FQNEAQ (reference sequence). Losses at the gene ends were 5 bases for V and 1 base for J; bases not matched to a gene: 14. The CDR3 extends over 18 amino acids. CDR3 protein: CASSLSGIAGFSYNEQFF. CDR3 nucleotides: TGTGCCAGCAGCCTCAGCGGGATCGCGGGATTTTCCTACAATGAGCAGTTCTTC.

J is TRBJ2-1 and V is TRBV20-1; TRBD2 is a possible D gene (5 bases). Trimming took 0 bases from V and 0 from J, leaving 9 bases between them. This CDR3 contains 15 residues. Germline-derived CDR1 and CDR2 are DFQATT and SNEGSKA (reference sequence). This CDR3 reads CSARDRRSSYNEQFF. The CDR3 coding sequence is TGCAGTGCTAGAGATAGGAGGAGCTCCTACAATGAGCAGTTCTTC.

Turning to this clonotype: This sequence is one base from a far larger clone and is likely a read error. CDR3 in DNA: TGTGCCACTACTAGCGGGGGGATCAATGAGCAGTACTTC. This translates into CATTSGGINEQYF. The chain joins TRBV28 to TRBJ2-7, with 12 bases aligning to TRBD2. V was pared by 10 bases and J by 7 bases, with 8 bases of the junction left unmatched. Germline CDR1 reads MDHEN; CDR2 reads SYDVKM. The CDR3 has 13 amino acids.

This clonotype occurred many times. The V and J genes are TRBV5-1 and TRBJ1-1, with a possible D match to TRBD1 (6 bases). Trimming cost V 4 bases and J 2 bases, with 15 bases left between them. The length of the CDR3 is 15 residues. CDR1 SGHRS and CDR2 YFSETQ come from the germline V gene. The CDR3 sequence: CASSITTGSNTEAFF. The CDR3 DNA reads as TGCGCCAGCAGCATTACTACAGGGAGTAACACTGAAGCTTTCTTT.

This chain joins TRBV5-8 and TRBJ2-2; 7 positions agree with TRBD1. V lost 2 bases to trimming and J lost 7 bases; unmatched junction nucleotides: 11. This CDR3 comprises 16 residues. Germline CDR1 reads SGHTS; CDR2 reads YDEGEE. The CDR3 loop is CASSLGGGLGFGELFF. Here the CDR3 DNA reads TGTGCCAGCAGCTTAGGGGGCGGCCTTGGTTTCGGGGAGCTGTTTTTT.

This clonotype was seen a few times. This rearrangement joins TRBV7-9 to TRBJ1-6; D uncertain. Trimming left V 2 bases short and J 13 bases short, with 21 bases between. The CDR3 loop spans 16 amino acids. The germline V gene has CDR1 SEHNR and CDR2 FQNEAQ (reference sequence). The CDR3 loop is CASSLYLGPPHDPLHF. CDR3 coding DNA: TGTGCCAGCAGCTTATATCTCGGGCCTCCCCATGATCCCCTCCACTTT.

This clonotype showed up just a few times. This chain connects TRBV7-6 to TRBJ1-3; the D gene is possibly TRBD1 (6 bases). Germline CDR1 reads SGHVS; CDR2 reads FNYEAQ. The V and J ends lost 5 bases and 2 bases respectively, with 19 bases between them. The CDR3 covers 17 residues. The CDR3 coding sequence is TGTGCCAGCAGCCCAATAGAGGGGGTCTCGACTGGAAACACCATATATTTT. Translation: CASSPIEGVSTGNTIYF.

This clonotype appeared many times. The J gene is TRBJ2-1, the V gene TRBV25-1, with TRBD2 as a possible D gene (6 bases). Germline V gene sequence: CDR1 MGHDK, CDR2 SYGVNS. The V end lost 1 base, the J end lost 6 bases, and 16 bases lay between the germline ends. The CDR3 is 16 residues long. The CDR3 sequence is CASSEFRLVGLNEQFF. Here the CDR3 DNA reads TGTGCCAGCAGTGAATTTCGACTAGTGGGGCTCAATGAGCAGTTCTTC.

This clonotype was seen repeatedly, ten times or more. The chain links TRBV6-1 to TRBJ1-5; 9 nucleotides match TRBD1. The junction had 4 bases not matched to a gene; V was cut back by 8 bases and J by 5 bases. Germline V gene sequence: CDR1 MNHNS, CDR2 SASEGT. The CDR3 runs 13 residues. CDR3 loop: CASLDRGYQPQHF. CDR3 sequence (DNA): TGTGCCAGCTTGGACAGGGGATATCAGCCCCAGCATTTT.

This chain joins TRBV10-3 and TRBJ2-1, with D possibly being TRBD2 (6 bases). The V and J ends lost 8 bases and 6 bases respectively, with 14 bases between them. Per germline, CDR1 ENHRY and CDR2 SYGVKD. The CDR3 consists of 13 residues. Here the CDR3 reads CAIGAGKGNEQFF. DNA for the CDR3: TGTGCCATCGGGGCGGGGAAAGGCAATGAGCAGTTCTTC.

This clonotype came up many times. V gene TRBV18 combines with J gene TRBJ1-4; 12 bases match TRBD1. The CDR3 spans 19 residues. Germline trimming cut 1 base from V and 1 base from J; bases unmatched to any gene: 7. CDR1 and CDR2 (germline): KGHSH, LQKENI. The CDR3: CASSPQQGQGARTNEKLFF. In DNA, the CDR3 is TGTGCCAGCTCACCACAGCAGGGACAGGGGGCGCGAACTAATGAAAAACTGTTTTTT.

This sequence joins TRBV6-2 or TRBV6-3 and TRBJ2-1; 9 bases line up with TRBD2. The ends lost 0 bases at V and 5 bases at J; junction bases unmatched: 5. Per germline, CDR1 MNHEY and CDR2 SVGEGT. The CDR3 is 16 amino acids. CDR3 DNA: TGTGCCAGCAGTTACTCCGTGACTAGCGGTAACAATGAGCAGTTCTTC. This codes for CASSYSVTSGNNEQFF.

Remarks on this clonotype: This sequence may be a read error, since a much larger clone differs from it by one base. This sequence joins TRBV10-3 and TRBJ2-7; D might be TRBD2 (6 bases). This CDR3 spans 14 amino acids. The V gene's germline CDR1 is ENHRY and CDR2 SYGVKD. In nucleotides, the CDR3 is TGTGCCATCAGTGATCCGGGCGCCTTTGGAGGGCAGTGCTTC. It yields the protein CAISDPGAFGGQCF.

This clonotype was seen ten or more times. The CDR3 region has the DNA TGCAGTGCTAGAGCTGCGCAGACTTCGTTCTCCTACGAGCAGTACTTC. Translating it yields CSARAAQTSFSYEQYF. This sequence joins TRBV20-1 and TRBJ2-7; D remains ambiguous. The V gene lost 1 base and the J gene lost 0 bases, with 16 bases spanning the gap. Germline CDR1 and CDR2: DFQATT and SNEGSKA (reference sequence). The CDR3 has 16 amino acids.

There are many counts of this clonotype. J is TRBJ1-2 and V is TRBV12-3 or TRBV12-4, with D perhaps TRBD1 (6 bases). With 5 bases removed from V and 0 bases from J, the gap between germline ends came to 16 bases. The CDR3 sequence is 16 residues long. CDR3 amino acids: CASSPPRGYTNYGYTF. CDR3 nucleotide sequence: TGTGCCAGCAGTCCACCCAGGGGTTACACTAACTATGGCTACACCTTC.